This entry lists 22 T cell receptor beta chains sequenced from one sample in a study of OX40 agonist ivuxolimab in advanced cancers. The method was immunoSEQ multiplex PCR; TCRdb's version includes in-frame clones alone and lacks a portion of them. The repertoire holds 98,000 or so clones, with around 85% as singletons. The specimen comprised CD4+ or CD8+ T cells sorted from blood, sampled in a trial of the OX40 agonist ivuxolimab. These TCRs come from an adult with an advanced solid tumor such as melanoma, head and neck, liver or kidney cancer.

The genes are TRBV5-8 and TRBJ2-3; D may be TRBD2 (7 bases). Germline V gene lookup returns CDR1 SGHTS and CDR2 YDEGEE. CDR3 length: 15 residues. Trimming removed 4 bases at V and 3 bases at J, with 15 bases between. In DNA form, the CDR3 reads TGTGCCAGCAGCCTGGGAGGGAGGGGGACAGATACGCAGTATTTT. It codes for CASSLGGRGTDTQYF.

The genes are TRBV7-9 and TRBJ1-5; TRBD1 agrees at 9 bases. Germline-derived CDR1 and CDR2 are SEHNR and FQNEAQ (reference sequence). CDR3 length: 15 amino acids. The ends lost 3 bases at V and 4 bases at J; junction bases unmatched: 4. CDR3 sequence: CASSFSGTGNQPQHF. As DNA, the CDR3 is TGTGCCAGCAGCTTTTCCGGGACAGGGAATCAGCCCCAGCATTTT.

The CDR3 nucleotides are TGCAGCGTTGAAAATGGTCGGCAGGGGTGTAATTCACCCCTCCACTTT. Translated, it gives CSVENGRQGCNSPLHF. V usage is TRBV29-1 and J usage is TRBJ1-6; TRBD1 might be the D (6 bases). Trimming took 2 bases from V and 6 from J, leaving 17 bases between them. The CDR3 extends over 16 amino acids. The germline CDR1 and CDR2 sequences are SQVTM and ANQGSEA.

V is TRBV28 and J is TRBJ1-3, with 9 bases identical to TRBD1. The CDR3 consists of 17 residues. Trimming at V came to 2 bases and at J to 2 bases, leaving 7 bases not matched to a gene. Germline V lookup: CDR1 MDHEN, CDR2 SYDVKM. The CDR3 nucleotides are TGTGCCAGCAGTTTAATACAGGGGGCTACGGCTGGAAACACCATATATTTT. This codes for CASSLIQGATAGNTIYF.

The genes are TRBV30 and TRBJ1-1; TRBD1 matches 7 bases. Germline lookup yields CDR1 GTSNPN and CDR2 SVGIG (reference sequence). Trimming removed 3 bases from V and 6 bases from J; junction bases left unmatched: 13. CDR3 length: 15 amino acids. This CDR3 is CAWRKWAGGIPEAFF. CDR3 nucleotide sequence: TGTGCCTGGAGGAAGTGGGCAGGGGGGATCCCTGAAGCTTTCTTT.

This sequence joins TRBV30 and TRBJ2-6; D is unresolved. The CDR3 is made up of 14 amino acids. CDR1 and CDR2 (germline): GTSNPN, SVGIG (reference sequence). Trimming took 2 bases from V and 0 from J, leaving 5 bases between them. CDR3 in DNA: TGTGCCTGGAGTTCATACTCTGGGGCCAACGTCCTGACTTTC. Amino acid sequence: CAWSSYSGANVLTF.

The chain is built from TRBV9 and TRBJ2-1; D not certain. Per the germline V gene, CDR1 is SGDLS and CDR2 is YYNGEE. Trimming shortened V by 0 bases and J by 7 bases, and 8 bases separated the two germline ends. CDR3 size: 13 residues. CDR3 nucleotide sequence: TGTGCCAGCAGCGTAGTGGAAGGTAATGAGCAGTTCTTC. Translated: CASSVVEGNEQFF. Together with reference TRBV9 and TRBJ2-1, the CDR3 gives the full variable domain: DSGVTQTPKHLITATGQRVTLRCSPRSGDLSVYWYQQSLDQGLQFLIQYYNGEERAKGNILERFSAQQFPDLHSELNLSSLELGDSALYFCASSVVEGNEQFFGPGTRLTVL.

This chain connects TRBV7-9 to TRBJ1-4; tentative D call: TRBD1 (6 bases). The CDR3 loop spans 14 amino acids. The ends were cut back, 0 bases at V and 7 bases at J, with 9 bases in the middle. Germline lookup yields CDR1 SEHNR and CDR2 FQNEAQ (reference sequence). CDR3 sequence (DNA): TGTGCCAGCAGCTTAGCGGCAGGGGCTGAAAAACTGTTTTTT. Protein: CASSLAAGAEKLFF.

This clone has more than one count but fewer than ten. The chain couples TRBV6-5 to TRBJ1-5; no firm D call. The V gene lost 2 bases and the J gene lost 7 bases, with 15 bases spanning the gap. CDR1 and CDR2 (germline): MNHEY, SVGAGI. The length of the CDR3 is 15 residues. The CDR3 DNA follows: TGTGCCAGCAGTTACCAACTCCCCTCGGGGCAGCCCCAGCATTTT. Amino acids: CASSYQLPSGQPQHF.

This clone was counted a few times. The V and J genes are TRBV18 and TRBJ1-1; D unclear. The V end lost 3 bases, the J end lost 1 base, and 12 bases lay between the germline ends. The germline CDR1 and CDR2 sequences are KGHSH and LQKENI. CDR3 length equals 15 residues. The CDR3 DNA follows: TGTGCCAGCTCACCGACCTCGCAACAGAACACTGAAGCTTTCTTT. It is translated as CASSPTSQQNTEAFF.

V usage is TRBV6-1 and J usage is TRBJ2-7; D gene ambiguous. The V and J ends lost 6 bases and 2 bases respectively, with 11 bases between them. This CDR3 comprises 13 residues. Germline CDR1 is MNHNS and CDR2 is SASEGT. CDR3 protein: CASSPAQPYEQYF. The CDR3 DNA follows: TGTGCCAGCAGCCCTGCCCAACCCTACGAGCAGTACTTC.

This clone showed up just once. The chain carries TRBV29-1 and TRBJ1-1, with 7 bases identical to TRBD1. Germline V gene lookup returns CDR1 SQVTM and CDR2 ANQGSEA. J gave up 5 bases and V 7 bases, and 7 bases lay outside the gene matches. CDR3 length: 12 residues. CDR3 sequence: CSGYETGTEAFF. The CDR3 region has the DNA TGCAGCGGCTACGAGACAGGGACTGAAGCTTTCTTT.

The chain employs TRBV5-8 and TRBJ2-3; tentatively, D is TRBD1 (6 bases). Germline V gene lookup returns CDR1 SGHTS and CDR2 YDEGEE. The CDR3 consists of 15 residues. V gave up 4 bases and J gave up 4 bases, with 16 bases separating them. The CDR3, as DNA: TGTGCCAGCAGCCCGAGGGACAACCAGGCAGATACGCAGTATTTT. Its translation is CASSPRDNQADTQYF.

This clone occurred once. This chain joins TRBV7-8 and TRBJ1-3; D unclear. Trimming stripped 0 bases from V and 0 bases from J, with 6 bases between. Per the germline V gene, CDR1 is SGHVS and CDR2 is FQNEAQ. The CDR3 is 15 amino acids. The chain's CDR3 is CASSLARSSGNTIYF. The CDR3 bases are TGTGCCAGCAGCTTAGCCCGAAGCTCTGGAAACACCATATATTTT.

This chain uses TRBV18 with TRBJ2-5; unclear D gene. Trimming took 1 base from V and 3 from J, leaving 12 bases between them. In germline, CDR1 is KGHSH, CDR2 LQKENI. The CDR3 runs 15 residues. As DNA, the CDR3 is TGTGCCAGCTCACCACAGGCAGTTAGGAAAGAGACCCAGTACTTC. Amino acid sequence: CASSPQAVRKETQYF.

The chain joins TRBV30 to TRBJ2-7; D gene uncertain. The CDR3 is 14 amino acids. Germline V gene lookup returns CDR1 GTSNPN and CDR2 SVGIG (reference sequence). V was clipped by 3 bases and J by 2 bases, with 14 bases between them. The CDR3 here is CAWRPPPRAYEQYF. The CDR3 nucleotides read TGTGCCTGGAGACCACCACCCCGTGCCTACGAGCAGTACTTC.

The gene calls are TRBV4-3 and TRBJ1-4; TRBD1 matches at 9 bases. The J segment lost 6 bases and the V segment lost 1 base, leaving 6 bases of the junction unmatched. The CDR3 contains 16 residues. CDR1 is LGHNA, CDR2 YSLEER, per germline. The CDR3 DNA is TGCGCCAGCAGCCAAGCTACCGGGACAGGGTATGAAAAACTGTTTTTT. It specifies CASSQATGTGYEKLFF.

V and J are TRBV18 and TRBJ2-5; possibly TRBD2 for D (6 bases). The V end lost 5 bases, the J end lost 3 bases, and 10 bases lay between the germline ends. Germline CDR1 is KGHSH and CDR2 is LQKENI. The CDR3 runs 13 residues. The CDR3 DNA reads as TGTGCCAGCTCAGGGGGGTTCAAAGAGACCCAGTACTTC. Amino acid sequence: CASSGGFKETQYF.

This rearrangement joins TRBV7-3 to TRBJ1-5, with D possibly TRBD1 on 6 matching bases. Trimming took off 1 base at V and 3 bases at J, with 10 bases between the two ends. This CDR3 has 15 residues. CDR1 is SGHTA, CDR2 FQGTGA, per germline. The CDR3: CASSLMGGPNQPQHF. CDR3 DNA: TGTGCCAGCAGCTTAATGGGGGGGCCCAATCAGCCCCAGCATTTT.

Concerning this clone: Other nucleotide sequences in the sample specify the same CDR3. The chain is built from TRBV7-2 and TRBJ2-7; unclear D gene. Germline V lookup: CDR1 SGHTA, CDR2 FQGNSA. Trimming shortened V by 4 bases and J by 0 bases, and 4 bases separated the two germline ends. This CDR3 has 12 residues. The CDR3 protein is CASSSSSYEQYF. The CDR3 DNA follows: TGTGCCAGCAGCTCTAGCTCCTACGAGCAGTACTTC.

The chain carries TRBV9 and TRBJ2-5; D not resolved. V was shortened by 0 bases and J by 0 bases, with 9 bases between the two germline ends. The CDR3 has 15 residues. The germline V gene has CDR1 SGDLS and CDR2 YYNGEE. The CDR3 sequence is CASSVAGRYQETQYF. CDR3 DNA: TGTGCCAGCAGCGTAGCCGGACGGTACCAAGAGACCCAGTACTTC. Full variable domain (missing parts from reference TRBV9 and TRBJ2-5): DSGVTQTPKHLITATGQRVTLRCSPRSGDLSVYWYQQSLDQGLQFLIQYYNGEERAKGNILERFSAQQFPDLHSELNLSSLELGDSALYFCASSVAGRYQETQYFGPGTRLLVL.

V is TRBV6-4 and J is TRBJ2-2; D is unclear. There are 14 residues in the CDR3. Trimming left V 4 bases short and J 0 bases short, with 6 bases between. Per the germline V gene, CDR1 is MRHNA and CDR2 is SNTAGT. This chain's CDR3 is CASSVLTNTGELFF. The CDR3 region has the DNA TGTGCCAGCAGTGTTCTGACGAACACCGGGGAGCTGTTTTTT.